This TCR beta chain was captured in a study of blood T cell repertoires in COVID-19. Study background: Samples representing acute and convalescent COVID-19 were sourced from the United States, Italy and Spain. Sources were T cells, B-cell-depleted T cells, or PBMCs; the material itself was cDNA or gDNA.

Original processing methods: Amplified reference gene primers provided the basis for estimating nucleated cell counts. Profiling relied on immunoSEQ multiplex PCR, and the TCRdb table lists in-frame clones only, not all of them. Clonal size and the V and J genes are those of that table, whereas D and trimming came from the DNA. The sample includes approximately 180,000 clones, around 76% of them seen just once. This CDR3 has 13 residues. V gave up 4 bases and J gave up 4 bases; unmatched junction bases: 2. The germline V gene encodes CDR1 MNHEY and CDR2 SVGAGI. What was sequenced was peripheral blood. The clonotype comes from a woman in her 70s with acute or convalescent COVID-19. The chain carries TRBV6-5 and TRBJ2-3; 7 bases align to TRBD1. CDR3 nucleotide sequence: TGTGCCAGCAGTTTTCAGGGGGCAGATACGCAGTATTTT. It specifies CASSFQGADTQYF.